The rows below give T cell receptor beta chains drawn from one sample of a study of OX40 agonist ivuxolimab in advanced cancers. Libraries were prepared by immunoSEQ multiplex PCR; TCRdb keeps only in-frame clonotypes and omits some of them. The repertoire consists of about 100,000 clones, with about 92% occurring once and the leading ten covering around 1.5%. The sequenced sample was CD4+ or CD8+ T cells sorted from blood, obtained in a trial of the OX40 agonist ivuxolimab. These receptors all stem from an adult with an advanced solid tumor such as melanoma, head and neck, liver or kidney cancer. The CDR3 runs from the conserved cysteine through the conserved F or W. The D gene is left open where the match is weak. Size tells how often a clone was seen (once, few, many) or the class of an expanded clone, and some rows leave it out.

clone_size: NA
d_call: TRBD2
j_call: TRBJ2-7
v_call: TRBV18
cdr3_nt: TGTGCCAGCTCACCAAGCGGGGGAAGGTCCTACGAGCAGTACTTC
cdr3_aa: CASSPSGGRSYEQYF

clone_size: NA
d_call: NA
j_call: TRBJ1-1
v_call: TRBV10-3
cdr3_nt: TGTGCCATCAGTGCGGTGAACACTGAAGCTTTCTTT
cdr3_aa: CAISAVNTEAFF

clone_size: NA
d_call: NA
j_call: TRBJ1-4
v_call: TRBV27
cdr3_nt: TGTGCCAGCAGTTTGAACAGGGAGGCTGAAAAACTGTTTTTT
cdr3_aa: CASSLNREAEKLFF

clone_size: few
d_call: NA
j_call: TRBJ1-1
v_call: TRBV20-1
cdr3_nt: TGCAGTGCTAGACAACAGGTGGAAGCTTTCTTT
cdr3_aa: CSARQQVEAFF

clone_size: NA
d_call: NA
j_call: TRBJ2-5
v_call: TRBV19
cdr3_nt: TGTGCCAACTCTAGGGGGAGGGAAGAGACCCAGTACTTC
cdr3_aa: CANSRGREETQYF

clone_size: NA
d_call: TRBD1
j_call: TRBJ2-1
v_call: TRBV5-4
cdr3_nt: TGTGCCAGCAGCTTCGGACAGGGGACCTACAATGAGCAGTTCTTC
cdr3_aa: CASSFGQGTYNEQFF

clone_size: once
d_call: TRBD1
j_call: TRBJ1-3
v_call: TRBV28
cdr3_nt: TGTGCCAGCAGCGACAGGGGAAGAAGCGAAAACACCATATATTTT
cdr3_aa: CASSDRGRSENTIYF

clone_size: NA
d_call: NA
j_call: TRBJ2-1
v_call: TRBV7-2
cdr3_nt: TGTGCCAGCAGCTTAGTAGCCCAGCGTAATGAGCAGTTCTTC
cdr3_aa: CASSLVAQRNEQFF

clone_size: NA
d_call: TRBD2
j_call: TRBJ2-3
v_call: TRBV30
cdr3_nt: TGTGCCTGGAGCCAGCGGGGAACAGATACGCAGTATTTT
cdr3_aa: CAWSQRGTDTQYF

clone_size: NA
d_call: NA
j_call: TRBJ2-1
v_call: TRBV2
cdr3_nt: TGTGCCAGCAGTGAAGCAGAGTACAATGAGCAGTTCTTC
cdr3_aa: CASSEAEYNEQFF

clone_size: NA
d_call: NA
j_call: TRBJ1-3
v_call: TRBV28
cdr3_nt: TGTGCCAGCAGTCCTCCCCCCGACGGGTCGCCCTCTGGAAACACCATATATTTT
cdr3_aa: CASSPPPDGSPSGNTIYF

clone_size: NA
d_call: NA
j_call: TRBJ1-1
v_call: TRBV5-8
cdr3_nt: TGTGCCAGCAGCTTGCGACAGAGGGGGACTGAAGCTTTCTTT
cdr3_aa: CASSLRQRGTEAFF

clone_size: NA
d_call: TRBD2
j_call: TRBJ2-7
v_call: TRBV7-3
cdr3_nt: TGTGCCAGCAGCTCCCTAGCGGGAGCCCTCTACGAGCAGTACTTC
cdr3_aa: CASSSLAGALYEQYF

clone_size: NA
d_call: NA
j_call: TRBJ1-2
v_call: TRBV11-2
cdr3_nt: TGTGCCAGCAGCTCCATTCGGGGCAGGGGAGGCTACACCTTC
cdr3_aa: CASSSIRGRGGYTF

clone_size: NA
d_call: NA
j_call: TRBJ1-2
v_call: TRBV7-2
cdr3_nt: TGTGCCAGCAGCTTAGAAGAGGGCAACTATGGCTACACCTTC
cdr3_aa: CASSLEEGNYGYTF

clone_size: NA
d_call: NA
j_call: TRBJ2-7
v_call: TRBV5-5
cdr3_nt: TGTGCCAGCAGCTTGGCGTCCACTCACGAGCAGTACTTC
cdr3_aa: CASSLASTHEQYF

clone_size: NA
d_call: TRBD1
j_call: TRBJ1-5
v_call: TRBV15
cdr3_nt: TGTGCCACCAGCAGAGATTACAGGGGTGACAATCAGCCCCAGCATTTT
cdr3_aa: CATSRDYRGDNQPQHF

clone_size: NA
d_call: TRBD1
j_call: TRBJ1-6
v_call: TRBV30
cdr3_nt: TGTGCCTGGAGTGGGCGGACAGGGATTGGTAATTCACCCCTCCACTTT
cdr3_aa: CAWSGRTGIGNSPLHF

clone_size: NA
d_call: NA
j_call: TRBJ2-4
v_call: TRBV9
cdr3_nt: TGTGCCAGCAGTGGTGAGGGGGCCGGGGGAAACATTCAGTACTTC
cdr3_aa: CASSGEGAGGNIQYF

clone_size: NA
d_call: NA
j_call: TRBJ2-2
v_call: TRBV14
cdr3_nt: TGTGCCAGCAGCCCGCCGGGACACGCGAACACCGGGGAGCTGTTTTTT
cdr3_aa: CASSPPGHANTGELFF

clone_size: NA
d_call: NA
j_call: TRBJ2-3
v_call: TRBV6-5
cdr3_nt: TGTGCCAGCAGGCTAGCGCATTTCACAGATACGCAGTATTTT
cdr3_aa: CASRLAHFTDTQYF

clone_size: NA
d_call: NA
j_call: TRBJ1-2
v_call: TRBV7-2
cdr3_nt: TGTGCCAGCAGCGTGCGGGGGTGGAATGGCTACACCTTC
cdr3_aa: CASSVRGWNGYTF

clone_size: NA
d_call: NA
j_call: TRBJ1-2
v_call: TRBV19
cdr3_nt: TGTGCCAGTAGTCATAGCAGCGCTAACTATGGCTACACCTTC
cdr3_aa: CASSHSSANYGYTF

clone_size: NA
d_call: NA
j_call: TRBJ2-7
v_call: TRBV5-4
cdr3_nt: TGTGCCAGCAGCTTGGCAGGGCCTGAGCAGTACTTC
cdr3_aa: CASSLAGPEQYF

clone_size: once
d_call: TRBD1
j_call: TRBJ1-2
v_call: TRBV11-3
cdr3_nt: TGTGCCAGCAGCACGGGGACAGGACGTGTTGGCTACACCTTC
cdr3_aa: CASSTGTGRVGYTF

clone_size: NA
d_call: NA
j_call: TRBJ2-7
v_call: TRBV18
cdr3_nt: TGTGCCAGCTCACCCGATGGGTTCTACGAGCAGTACTTC
cdr3_aa: CASSPDGFYEQYF

clone_size: few
d_call: NA
j_call: TRBJ2-3
v_call: TRBV5-1
cdr3_nt: TGCGCCAGCAGCTTGGGGGCAGATACGCAGTATTTT
cdr3_aa: CASSLGADTQYF

clone_size: NA
d_call: NA
j_call: TRBJ1-2
v_call: TRBV15
cdr3_nt: TGTGCCACCAGCAGAGTCCCCTTGGGTCAGAGGCGAGACTATGGCTACACCTTC
cdr3_aa: CATSRVPLGQRRDYGYTF

clone_size: NA
d_call: NA
j_call: TRBJ2-3
v_call: TRBV29-1
cdr3_nt: TGCAGCGTACGCACCCCACCAAGAGATACGCAGTATTTT
cdr3_aa: CSVRTPPRDTQYF

clone_size: NA
d_call: NA
j_call: TRBJ2-7
v_call: TRBV19
cdr3_nt: TGTGCCAGTAGTCCGAGACTGAGCTCCTACGAGCAGTACTTC
cdr3_aa: CASSPRLSSYEQYF

clone_size: NA
d_call: NA
j_call: TRBJ1-5
v_call: TRBV28
cdr3_nt: TGTGCCAGCAGTTTATCTTGGCAGCCCCAGCATTTT
cdr3_aa: CASSLSWQPQHF